The 29 T cell receptor beta chains below were found in one sample sequenced in a study of cytomegalovirus exposure and HLA in healthy donors. PCR was performed using 60 Vbeta and 13 Jbeta primers. Sequenced by immunoSEQ multiplex PCR; TCRdb stores in-frame clones only, minus some. The sample holds about 120,000 clones, 80% seen once. Input material: PBMCs. These receptors came from a man aged 50 to 60 in good health and CMV-seronegative.

The genes are TRBV6-5 and TRBJ1-2; unclear D gene. Germline loops: CDR1 MNHEY, CDR2 SVGAGI. The V end was cut by 0 bases, the J end by 2 bases, with 10 bases between. CDR3 length equals 15 residues. The CDR3 DNA is TGTGCCAGCAGTTACTCGGTGGCTTCAAACTATGGCTACACCTTC. Protein: CASSYSVASNYGYTF.

This clone turned up a few times. The rearrangement joins TRBV19 to TRBJ1-1; no firm D call. CDR1 and CDR2 from the germline V gene are LNHDA and SQIVND (reference sequence). The CDR3 contains 14 residues. Trimming removed 3 bases from V and 2 bases from J, with 10 bases in between. The DNA for the CDR3 is TGTGCCAGTAGTATGAGGATACCTAACACTGAAGCTTTCTTT. It is translated as CASSMRIPNTEAFF.

This chain links TRBV29-1 with TRBJ1-1; 9 bases are shared with TRBD1. CDR3 size: 15 residues. Trimming cost V 3 bases and J 1 base; bases outside gene matches: 6. Per the germline V gene, CDR1 is SQVTM and CDR2 is ANQGSEA. Here the CDR3 reads CSVEQTGGTNTEAFF. For the CDR3, the DNA is TGCAGCGTTGAGCAGACAGGGGGGACGAACACTGAAGCTTTCTTT.

This sequence joins TRBV19 and TRBJ2-2; 8 bases map to TRBD1. With 4 bases clipped from V and 6 bases from J, the junction kept 1 base outside the gene matches. The CDR3 length is 13 residues. Germline V gene data show CDR1 as LNHDA and CDR2 as SQIVND (reference sequence). The CDR3 here is CASSTGGPGELFF. The DNA of the CDR3 is TGTGCCAGTAGTACAGGGGGCCCCGGGGAGCTGTTTTTT.

This clone was seen a handful of times. This chain links TRBV27 with TRBJ1-1; no definite D call. V was cut by 0 bases and J by 1 base, with 9 bases left in between. Per germline, CDR1 MNHEY and CDR2 SMNVEV (reference sequence). This CDR3 has 15 amino acids. CDR3 DNA: TGTGCCAGCAGTTTATCGGCAAATACGAACACTGAAGCTTTCTTT. Translated, it gives CASSLSANTNTEAFF.

The chain links TRBV19 to TRBJ1-2; 7 bases are a match to TRBD1. V trimming: 1 base; J trimming: 4 bases; junction bases outside the gene matches: 9. Germline loops: CDR1 LNHDA, CDR2 SQIVND (reference sequence). CDR3 size: 16 residues. CDR3 DNA: TGTGCCAGTAGTATAGGACTTGGGGACAGAGTCTATGGCTACACCTTC. Amino acids: CASSIGLGDRVYGYTF.

V is TRBV5-1 and J is TRBJ2-6, with D uncertain. The germline V gene encodes CDR1 SGHRS and CDR2 YFSETQ. Trimming took off 7 bases at V and 2 bases at J, with 13 bases between the two ends. This CDR3 has 15 residues. The CDR3 region is CASADSAPGANVLTF. The CDR3 coding sequence is TGCGCCAGCGCCGACTCGGCGCCTGGGGCCAACGTCCTGACTTTC.

J is TRBJ2-5 and V is TRBV28; 7 bases match TRBD1. The CDR3 runs to 14 residues. V lost 4 bases, J lost 5 bases, and 7 bases stayed unmatched. Germline V CDR1 and CDR2: MDHEN, SYDVKM. The CDR3 DNA is TGTGCCAGCAGTTATCGACAGGGCGGCGAGACCCAGTACTTC. Protein sequence: CASSYRQGGETQYF.

The chain carries TRBV2 and TRBJ2-3, with 8 bases that match TRBD2. Germline V gene lookup returns CDR1 SNHLY and CDR2 FYNNEI. Losses at the gene ends were 10 bases for V and 1 base for J; bases not matched to a gene: 10. The CDR3 has 15 residues. In DNA, the CDR3 is TGTGCCACCACTAACGGGAGGGCCGGCACAGATACGCAGTATTTT. Translation gives CATTNGRAGTDTQYF. Using reference TRBV2 and TRBJ2-3 for the parts outside the CDR3, the full variable domain is EPEVTQTPSHQVTQMGQEVILRCVPISNHLYFYWYRQILGQKVEFLVSFYNNEISEKSEIFDDQFSVERPDGSNFTLKIRSTKLEDSAMYFCATTNGRAGTDTQYFGPGTRLTVL.

In DNA, the CDR3 is TGCGCCAGCAGCCAAGATATGGGACAGGACACCGGGGAGCTGTTTTTT. It is translated as CASSQDMGQDTGELFF. The chain carries TRBV4-3 and TRBJ2-2; 8 positions agree with TRBD1. CDR3 size: 16 residues. The J segment lost 3 bases and the V segment lost 0 bases, leaving 3 bases of the junction unmatched. Germline V gene data show CDR1 as LGHNA and CDR2 as YSLEER.

V is TRBV4-1 and J is TRBJ2-7; 10 bases align to TRBD2. CDR1 is MGHRA, CDR2 YSYEKL, per germline. The junction had 6 bases not matched to a gene; V was cut back by 0 bases and J by 4 bases. This CDR3 spans 16 amino acids. The CDR3 reads CASSQDLASGGYEQYF. The DNA of the CDR3 is TGCGCCAGCAGCCAAGATTTGGCTAGCGGGGGTTACGAGCAGTACTTC.

This chain joins TRBV7-8 and TRBJ1-4, with a weak D call TRBD1 (6 bases). Germline values: CDR1 SGHVS, CDR2 FQNEAQ. The CDR3 has 17 amino acids. The ends were cut back, 1 base at V and 6 bases at J, with 18 bases in the middle. As DNA, the CDR3 is TGTGCCAGCAGCTTAGGGACAGCGGGGGCCCCAGATGAAAAACTGTTTTTT. Amino acid sequence: CASSLGTAGAPDEKLFF. Supplemented by reference TRBV7-8 and TRBJ1-4, the full variable domain reads GAGVSQSPRYKVAKRGQDVALRCDPISGHVSLFWYQQALGQGPEFLTYFQNEAQLDKSGLPSDRFFAERPEGSVSTLKIQRTQQEDSAVYLCASSLGTAGAPDEKLFFGSGTQLSVL.

The chain recombines TRBV7-2 with TRBJ1-5; D unclear. Trimming stripped 0 bases from V and 7 bases from J, with 13 bases between. The germline V gene encodes CDR1 SGHTA and CDR2 FQGNSA. The CDR3 is made up of 15 amino acids. As DNA, the CDR3 is TGTGCCAGCAGCTTAGCCTCCGGCAGGCGACAGCCCCAGCATTTT. Protein sequence: CASSLASGRRQPQHF.

This clone was detected only a few times. This rearrangement joins TRBV5-6 to TRBJ1-5; no clear D gene. From germline, CDR1 is SGHDT and CDR2 YYEEEE. The CDR3 covers 14 residues. Trimming took off 4 bases at V and 0 bases at J, with 8 bases between the two ends. The CDR3 DNA follows: TGTGCCAGCAGCCTCAGTGGTAGCAATCAGCCCCAGCATTTT. The encoded protein is CASSLSGSNQPQHF.

The J gene is TRBJ1-5, the V gene TRBV23-1; 9 bases map to TRBD1. TRBV23-1 is recorded as an ORF, its role being uncertain. This CDR3 has 16 amino acids. V trimming: 4 bases; J trimming: 4 bases; junction bases outside the gene matches: 8. For the CDR3, the DNA is TGCGCCAGCAGTCCTCACCCCGACAGGGGGAATCAGCCCCAGCATTTT. This gives the protein CASSPHPDRGNQPQHF.

V is TRBV6-5 and J is TRBJ1-1; TRBD1 is a possible D gene (5 bases). Per germline, CDR1 MNHEY and CDR2 SVGAGI. The germline V and J ends were trimmed by 3 bases and 11 bases, with 19 bases remaining between them. CDR3 length equals 14 residues. CDR3 region: CASSYERDSREAFF. In DNA, the CDR3 is TGTGCCAGCAGTTATGAAAGGGACTCACGTGAGGCTTTCTTT.

This clone was found a few times. The chain carries TRBV5-4 and TRBJ2-7, with D uncertain. Trimming left V 4 bases short and J 0 bases short, with 5 bases between. Germline V gene lookup returns CDR1 SGHNT and CDR2 YYREEE (reference sequence). The CDR3 is made up of 12 amino acids. CDR3: CASSRLSYEQYF. CDR3 bases: TGTGCCAGCAGCCGTCTCTCCTACGAGCAGTACTTC. The variable domain in full, with the rest retrieved from reference TRBV5-4 and TRBJ2-7, is ETGVTQSPTHLIKTRGQQVTLRCSSQSGHNTVSWYQQALGQGPQFIFQYYREEENGRGNFPPRFSGLQFPNYSSELNVNALELDDSALYLCASSRLSYEQYFGPGTRLTVT.

The gene calls are TRBV27 and TRBJ2-7; 10 nucleotides align to TRBD1. The CDR3 is 15 residues long. Germline V gene data show CDR1 as MNHEY and CDR2 as SMNVEV (reference sequence). Trimming removed 4 bases from V and 3 bases from J; junction bases left unmatched: 6. The chain's CDR3 is CASSSPGQGYYEQYF. The CDR3 nucleotides read TGTGCCAGCAGTTCTCCGGGACAGGGGTACTACGAGCAGTACTTC.

V gene TRBV7-7 combines with J gene TRBJ2-7, with D maybe TRBD2 (7 bases). Trimming removed 1 base at V and 6 bases at J, with 10 bases between. The CDR3 totals 13 residues. Germline lookup yields CDR1 SSHAT and CDR2 FNYEAQ (reference sequence). The CDR3 sequence is CASSLEGGGEQYF. Here the CDR3 DNA reads TGTGCCAGCAGCTTAGAGGGGGGGGGCGAGCAGTACTTC.

V gene TRBV4-3 combines with J gene TRBJ1-2; 9 nucleotides line up with TRBD1. V lost 4 bases to trimming and J lost 3 bases; unmatched junction nucleotides: 6. The germline V gene has CDR1 LGHNA and CDR2 YSLEER. The CDR3 spans 15 residues. The CDR3 region is CASSRTGGSDYGYTF. The CDR3 DNA sequence: TGCGCCAGCAGCCGCACAGGGGGCTCGGACTATGGCTACACCTTC.

This chain uses TRBV10-3 with TRBJ1-6; unclear D gene. V lost 0 bases and J lost 7, with 7 bases in between. Germline CDR1 reads ENHRY; CDR2 reads SYGVKD. CDR3 length: 14 amino acids. The CDR3 here is CAISESTGNSPLHF. The CDR3, as DNA: TGTGCCATCAGTGAGTCTACGGGGAATTCACCCCTCCACTTT.

The chain joins TRBV2 to TRBJ1-1, with 8 bases fitting TRBD1. This CDR3 is 14 amino acids long. The germline gives CDR1 SNHLY, CDR2 FYNNEI. V gave up 6 bases and J gave up 5 bases; unmatched junction bases: 8. In DNA, the CDR3 is TGTGCCAGCAGGGACAGGGCAGGAGGTACTGAAGCTTTCTTT. Encoded protein: CASRDRAGGTEAFF.

This sequence joins TRBV2 and TRBJ1-1; the D gene is possibly TRBD1 (5 bases). Deletions cut 6 bases from V and 0 bases from J, with 8 bases between. The CDR3 is made up of 13 amino acids. Looked up from germline, CDR1 is SNHLY and CDR2 is FYNNEI. CDR3 sequence: CASRQGLNTEAFF. The DNA for the CDR3 is TGTGCCAGCAGGCAGGGCTTGAACACTGAAGCTTTCTTT. Using reference TRBV2 and TRBJ1-1 for the parts outside the CDR3, the full variable domain is EPEVTQTPSHQVTQMGQEVILRCVPISNHLYFYWYRQILGQKVEFLVSFYNNEISEKSEIFDDQFSVERPDGSNFTLKIRSTKLEDSAMYFCASRQGLNTEAFFGQGTRLTVV.

V and J are TRBV7-2 and TRBJ2-7; D is unclear. This CDR3 has 11 amino acids. CDR1 SGHTA and CDR2 FQGNSA come from the germline V gene. The germline V and J ends were trimmed by 4 bases and 5 bases, with 6 bases remaining between them. CDR3 nucleotides: TGTGCCAGCAGCTCTCACAACGAGCAGTACTTC. It is translated as CASSSHNEQYF.

The chain uses TRBV6-5 and TRBJ2-7, with D possibly TRBD1 on 5 matching bases. CDR3 size: 11 residues. Germline V gives CDR1 MNHEY, CDR2 SVGAGI. Trimming shortened V by 7 bases and J by 9 bases, and 13 bases separated the two germline ends. In nucleotides, the CDR3 is TGTGCCAGCACGGGCCAGGGTGGGCAGTACTTC. This translates into CASTGQGGQYF.

This clone was seen only a few times. The chain links TRBV2 to TRBJ2-1; maybe TRBD1 (5 bases). Deletions cut 8 bases from V and 0 bases from J, with 14 bases between. This CDR3 is built from 15 residues. The V gene's germline CDR1 is SNHLY and CDR2 FYNNEI. CDR3 DNA: TGTGCCAGCGTTCAGGGTAGGGCCTCCTACAATGAGCAGTTCTTC. It translates to CASVQGRASYNEQFF.

The chain links TRBV7-2 to TRBJ2-3; D is undetermined. This CDR3 has 15 residues. Between the trimmed V and J ends, which lost 0 bases and 1 base, there was a span of 8 bases. The germline V gene encodes CDR1 SGHTA and CDR2 FQGNSA. Here the CDR3 reads CASSLARPRTDTQYF. DNA for the CDR3: TGTGCCAGCAGCTTAGCGCGGCCGCGCACAGATACGCAGTATTTT.

This clone came up a few times. The J gene is TRBJ2-1, the V gene TRBV5-4; TRBD1 aligns across 9 bases. The length of the CDR3 is 15 residues. Germline CDR1 is SGHNT and CDR2 is YYREEE (reference sequence). Unmatched junction bases numbered 3, after V lost 4 bases and J lost 1 base. The CDR3 DNA sequence: TGTGCCAGCAGCACGACAGGGGGTTCCTACAATGAGCAGTTCTTC. Amino acids: CASSTTGGSYNEQFF.

This chain links TRBV7-2 with TRBJ1-1, with D possibly being TRBD1 (5 bases). Trimming removed 5 bases at V and 1 base at J, with 8 bases between. Germline V gene sequence: CDR1 SGHTA, CDR2 FQGNSA. CDR3 length: 13 amino acids. The CDR3: CASSQDRNTEAFF. DNA of the CDR3: TGTGCCAGCAGCCAAGACAGGAACACTGAAGCTTTCTTT.